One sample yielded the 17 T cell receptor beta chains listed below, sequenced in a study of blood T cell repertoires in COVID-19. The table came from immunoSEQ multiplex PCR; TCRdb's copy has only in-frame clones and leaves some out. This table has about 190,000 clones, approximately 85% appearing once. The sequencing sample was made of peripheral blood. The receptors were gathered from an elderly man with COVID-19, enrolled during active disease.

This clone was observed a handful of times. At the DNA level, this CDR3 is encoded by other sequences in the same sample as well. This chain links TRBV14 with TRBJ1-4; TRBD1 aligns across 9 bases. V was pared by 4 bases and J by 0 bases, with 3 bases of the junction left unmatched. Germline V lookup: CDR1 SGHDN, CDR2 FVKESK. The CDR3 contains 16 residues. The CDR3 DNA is TGTGCCAGCAGCCCCCGACAGGGGGCAACTAATGAAAAACTGTTTTTT. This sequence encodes CASSPRQGATNEKLFF. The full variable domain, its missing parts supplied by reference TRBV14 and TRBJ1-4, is EAGVTQFPSHSVIEKGQTVTLRCDPISGHDNLYWYRRVMGKEIKFLLHFVKESKQDESGMPNNRFLAERTGGTYSTLKVQPAELEDSGVYFCASSPRQGATNEKLFFGSGTQLSVL.

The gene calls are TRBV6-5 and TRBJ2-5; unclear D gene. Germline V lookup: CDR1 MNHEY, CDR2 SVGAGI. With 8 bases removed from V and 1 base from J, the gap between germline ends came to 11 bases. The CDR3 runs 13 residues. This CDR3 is CASARVSQETQYF. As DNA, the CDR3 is TGTGCCAGCGCCCGGGTTTCCCAAGAGACCCAGTACTTC.

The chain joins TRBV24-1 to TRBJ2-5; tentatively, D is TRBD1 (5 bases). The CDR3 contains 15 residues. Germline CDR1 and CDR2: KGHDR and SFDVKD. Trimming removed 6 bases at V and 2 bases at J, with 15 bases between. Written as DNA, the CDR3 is TGTGCCACCAGTAAACGAGACAGTCTGCAAGAGACCCAGTACTTC. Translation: CATSKRDSLQETQYF.

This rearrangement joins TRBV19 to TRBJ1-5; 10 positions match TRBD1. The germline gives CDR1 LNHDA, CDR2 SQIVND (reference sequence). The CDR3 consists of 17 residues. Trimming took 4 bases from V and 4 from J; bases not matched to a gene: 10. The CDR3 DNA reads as TGTGCCAGTAGTACGCCCCCCGGGACAGGGGAAAATCAGCCCCAGCATTTT. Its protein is CASSTPPGTGENQPQHF.

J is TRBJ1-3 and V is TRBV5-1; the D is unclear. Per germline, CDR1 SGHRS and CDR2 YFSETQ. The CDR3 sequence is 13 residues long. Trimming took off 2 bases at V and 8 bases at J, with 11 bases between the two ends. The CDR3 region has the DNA TGCGCCAGCAGCTTAGACACGGCCCACACCATATATTTT. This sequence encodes CASSLDTAHTIYF.

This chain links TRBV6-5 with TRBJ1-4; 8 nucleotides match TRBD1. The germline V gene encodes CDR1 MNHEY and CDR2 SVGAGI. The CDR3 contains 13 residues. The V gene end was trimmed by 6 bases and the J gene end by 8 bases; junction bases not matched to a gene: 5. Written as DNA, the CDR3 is TGTGCCAGCAGGGACAGGGCCATCGAAAAACTGTTTTTT. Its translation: CASRDRAIEKLFF.

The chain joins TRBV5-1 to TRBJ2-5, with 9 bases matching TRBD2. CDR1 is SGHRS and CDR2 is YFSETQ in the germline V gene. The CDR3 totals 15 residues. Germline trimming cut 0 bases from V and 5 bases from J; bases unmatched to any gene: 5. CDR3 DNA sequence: TGCGCCAGCAGCTTGGCCACAACTAGCGGGGAGACCCAGTACTTC. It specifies CASSLATTSGETQYF.

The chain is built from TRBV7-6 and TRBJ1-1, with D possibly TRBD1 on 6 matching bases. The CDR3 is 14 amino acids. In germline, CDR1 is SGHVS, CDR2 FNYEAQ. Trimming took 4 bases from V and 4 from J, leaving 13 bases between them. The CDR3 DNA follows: TGTGCCAGCAGCTCCCGACAGGACCTCACTGAAGCTTTCTTT. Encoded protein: CASSSRQDLTEAFF.

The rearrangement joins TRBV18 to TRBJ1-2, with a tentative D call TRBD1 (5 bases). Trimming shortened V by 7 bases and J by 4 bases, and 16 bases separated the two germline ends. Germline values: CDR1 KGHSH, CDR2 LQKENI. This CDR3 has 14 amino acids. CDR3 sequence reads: CASYRGEGAYGYTF. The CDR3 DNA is TGTGCCAGCTATCGCGGGGAAGGGGCCTATGGCTACACCTTC.

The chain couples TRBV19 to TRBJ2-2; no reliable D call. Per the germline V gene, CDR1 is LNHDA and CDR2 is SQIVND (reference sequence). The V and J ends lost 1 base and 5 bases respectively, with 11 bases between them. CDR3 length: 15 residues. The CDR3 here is CASSIAQKLTGELFF. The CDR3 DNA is TGTGCCAGTAGTATAGCACAGAAACTGACCGGGGAGCTGTTTTTT. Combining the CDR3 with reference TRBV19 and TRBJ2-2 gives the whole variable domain DGGITQSPKYLFRKEGQNVTLSCEQNLNHDAMYWYRQDPGQGLRLIYYSQIVNDFQKGDIAEGYSVSREKKESFPLTVTSAQKNPTAFYLCASSIAQKLTGELFFGEGSRLTVL.

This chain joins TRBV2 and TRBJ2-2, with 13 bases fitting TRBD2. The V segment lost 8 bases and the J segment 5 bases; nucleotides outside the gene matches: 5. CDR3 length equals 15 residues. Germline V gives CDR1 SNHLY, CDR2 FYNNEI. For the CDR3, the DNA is TGTGCCAGCGAATCGGGACTAGCGGGGACCGGGGAGCTGTTTTTT. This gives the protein CASESGLAGTGELFF.

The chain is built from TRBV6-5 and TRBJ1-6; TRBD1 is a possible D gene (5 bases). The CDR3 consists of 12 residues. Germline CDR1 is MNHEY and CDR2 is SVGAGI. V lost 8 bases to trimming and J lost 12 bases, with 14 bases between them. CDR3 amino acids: CASAGDLRPLHF. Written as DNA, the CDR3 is TGTGCCAGCGCGGGGGACCTCCGACCCCTCCACTTT.

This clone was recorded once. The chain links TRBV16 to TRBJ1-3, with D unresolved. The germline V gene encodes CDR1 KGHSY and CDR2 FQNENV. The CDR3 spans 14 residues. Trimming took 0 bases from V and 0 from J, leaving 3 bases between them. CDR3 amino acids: CASSQSISGNTIYF. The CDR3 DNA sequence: TGTGCCAGCAGCCAATCCATCTCTGGAAACACCATATATTTT.

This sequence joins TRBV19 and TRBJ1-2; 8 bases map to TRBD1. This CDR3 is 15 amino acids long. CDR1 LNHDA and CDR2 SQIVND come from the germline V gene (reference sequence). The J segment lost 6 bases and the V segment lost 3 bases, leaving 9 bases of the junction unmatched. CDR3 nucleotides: TGTGCCAGTAGTATGGGGAGACACAGGGGGGATGGCTACACCTTC. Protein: CASSMGRHRGDGYTF.

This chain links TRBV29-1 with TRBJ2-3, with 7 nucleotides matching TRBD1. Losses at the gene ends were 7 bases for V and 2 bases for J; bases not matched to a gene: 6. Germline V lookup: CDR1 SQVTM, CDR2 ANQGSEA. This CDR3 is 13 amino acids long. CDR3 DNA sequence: TGCAGCGCAGGGGGTTCCTACACAGATACGCAGTATTTT. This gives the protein CSAGGSYTDTQYF.

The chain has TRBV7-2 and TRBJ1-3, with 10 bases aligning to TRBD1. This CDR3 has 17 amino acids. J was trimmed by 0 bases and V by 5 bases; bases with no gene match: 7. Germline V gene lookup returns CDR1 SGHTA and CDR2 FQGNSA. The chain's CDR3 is CASSKRTGGYSGNTIYF. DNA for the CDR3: TGTGCCAGCAGCAAACGGACAGGGGGGTACTCTGGAAACACCATATATTTT.

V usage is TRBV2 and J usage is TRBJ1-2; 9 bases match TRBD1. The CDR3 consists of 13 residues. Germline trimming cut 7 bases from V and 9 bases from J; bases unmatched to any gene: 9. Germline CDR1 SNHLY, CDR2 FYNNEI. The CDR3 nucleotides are TGTGCCAGCATTAGAGGGGACAGGGCTAGCTACACCTTC. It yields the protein CASIRGDRASYTF.